Here is one T cell receptor (beta chain) with its context. Trimming pared 3 bases from V and 4 bases from J, leaving 6 bases between. This CDR3 is built from 13 residues. These data are taken from a study of blood T cell repertoires in COVID-19. Looking at the study overall: Nucleic acid was either cDNA or gDNA, and it came from T cells, B-cell-depleted T cells, or PBMCs.

Per the authors' pipeline: Amplification from reference gene primers served as the basis for estimated nucleated cell counts. Sequencing was performed with immunoSEQ multiplex PCR; in TCRdb, only in-frame clones are kept and a portion is missing. V, J and clone size reflect that table, while D and trimming were determined from the DNA. The sample has about 320,000 clones, 90% to 95% seen once. V usage is TRBV12-3 or TRBV12-4 and J usage is TRBJ2-2; D remains unclear. The sequence derives from a woman in her twenties or thirties who had been exposed to COVID-19. Specimen: PBMCs or T cells enriched from blood (not recorded which). CDR3 coding DNA: TGTGCCAGCAGTTTCGGGTTCACCGGGGAGCTGTTTTTT. Translation gives CASSFGFTGELFF.